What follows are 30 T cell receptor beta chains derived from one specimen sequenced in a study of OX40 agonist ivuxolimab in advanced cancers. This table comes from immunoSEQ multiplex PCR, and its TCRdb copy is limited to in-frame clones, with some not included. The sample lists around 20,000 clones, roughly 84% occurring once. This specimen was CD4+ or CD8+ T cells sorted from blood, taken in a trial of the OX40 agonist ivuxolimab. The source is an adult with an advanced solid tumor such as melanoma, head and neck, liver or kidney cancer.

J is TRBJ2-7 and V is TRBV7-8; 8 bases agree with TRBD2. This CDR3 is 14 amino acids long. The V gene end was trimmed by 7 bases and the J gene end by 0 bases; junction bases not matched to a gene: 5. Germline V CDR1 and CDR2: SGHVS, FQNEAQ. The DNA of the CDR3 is TGTGCCAGCACCCGGGGGGGGTACTCCTACGAGCAGTACTTC. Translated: CASTRGGYSYEQYF.

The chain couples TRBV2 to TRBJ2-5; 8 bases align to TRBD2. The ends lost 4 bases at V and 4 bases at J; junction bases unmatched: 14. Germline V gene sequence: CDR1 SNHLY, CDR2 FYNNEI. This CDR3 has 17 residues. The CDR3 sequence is CASSVPGDTGGGETQYF. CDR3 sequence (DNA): TGTGCCAGCAGTGTCCCGGGAGACACGGGGGGGGGAGAGACCCAGTACTTC.

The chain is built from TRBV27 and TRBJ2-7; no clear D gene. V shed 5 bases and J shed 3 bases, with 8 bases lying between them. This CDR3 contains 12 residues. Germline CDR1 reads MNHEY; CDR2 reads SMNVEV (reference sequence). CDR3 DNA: TGTGCCAGCAGTGACAATTACTACGAGCAGTACTTC. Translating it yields CASSDNYYEQYF.

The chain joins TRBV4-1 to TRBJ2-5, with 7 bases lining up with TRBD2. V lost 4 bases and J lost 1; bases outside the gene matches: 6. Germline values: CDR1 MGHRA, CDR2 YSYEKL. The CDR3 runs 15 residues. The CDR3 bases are TGCGCCAGCAGCCCCTCGGAGCGGGGCCAAGAGACCCAGTACTTC. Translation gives CASSPSERGQETQYF.

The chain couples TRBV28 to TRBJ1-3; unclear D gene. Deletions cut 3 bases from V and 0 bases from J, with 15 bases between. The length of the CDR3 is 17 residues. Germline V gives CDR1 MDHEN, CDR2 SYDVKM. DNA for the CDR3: TGTGCCAGCAGTTTCATCCCTGGGCAGGTCTCTGGAAACACCATATATTTT. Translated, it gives CASSFIPGQVSGNTIYF.

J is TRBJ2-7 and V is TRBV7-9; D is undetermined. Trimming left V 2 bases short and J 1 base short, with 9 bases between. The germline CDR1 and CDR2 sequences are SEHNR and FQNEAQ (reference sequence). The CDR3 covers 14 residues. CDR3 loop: CASSLLSASYEQYF. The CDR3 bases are TGTGCCAGCAGCTTACTATCGGCATCCTACGAGCAGTACTTC.

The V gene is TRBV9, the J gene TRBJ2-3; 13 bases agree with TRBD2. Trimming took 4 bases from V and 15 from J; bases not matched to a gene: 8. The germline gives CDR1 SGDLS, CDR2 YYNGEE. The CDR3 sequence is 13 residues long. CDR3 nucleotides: TGTGCCAGCAGCCTTCGGACTAGCGGGGGTCGATATTTT. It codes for CASSLRTSGGRYF.

The DNA of the CDR3 is TGTGCCAGCAGTTTATTGCCCCCGGGGCTGAATGAGCAGTTCTTC. As protein: CASSLLPPGLNEQFF. The rearrangement links TRBV27 to TRBJ2-1, with D perhaps assigned TRBD1 or TRBD2 (5 bases each). V was shortened by 1 base and J by 7 bases, with 14 bases between the two germline ends. Per germline, CDR1 MNHEY and CDR2 SMNVEV (reference sequence). This CDR3 is 15 amino acids long.

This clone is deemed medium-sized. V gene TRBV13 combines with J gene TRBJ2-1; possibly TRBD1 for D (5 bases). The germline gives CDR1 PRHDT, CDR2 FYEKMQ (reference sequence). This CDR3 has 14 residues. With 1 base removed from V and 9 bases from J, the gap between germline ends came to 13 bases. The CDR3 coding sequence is TGTGCCAGCAGCTTAGAGGGCTCTGGGGCTGAGCAGTTCTTC. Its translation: CASSLEGSGAEQFF. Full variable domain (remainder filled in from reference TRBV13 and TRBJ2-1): AAGVIQSPRHLIKEKRETATLKCYPIPRHDTVYWYQQGPGQDPQFLISFYEKMQSDKGSIPDRFSAQQFSDYHSELNMSSLELGDSALYFCASSLEGSGAEQFFGPGTRLTVL.

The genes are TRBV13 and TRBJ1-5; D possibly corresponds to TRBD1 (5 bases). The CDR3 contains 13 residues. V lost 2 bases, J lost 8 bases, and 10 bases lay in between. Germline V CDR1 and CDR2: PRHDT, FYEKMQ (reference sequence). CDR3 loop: CASSLSGGKPQHF. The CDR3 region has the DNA TGTGCCAGCAGCTTAAGCGGGGGGAAGCCCCAGCATTTT.

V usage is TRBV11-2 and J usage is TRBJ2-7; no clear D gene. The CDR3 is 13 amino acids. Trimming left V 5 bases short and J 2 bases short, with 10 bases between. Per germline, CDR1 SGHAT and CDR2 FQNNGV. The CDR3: CASSLTATYEQYF. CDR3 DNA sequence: TGTGCCAGCAGCCTTACAGCGACCTACGAGCAGTACTTC.

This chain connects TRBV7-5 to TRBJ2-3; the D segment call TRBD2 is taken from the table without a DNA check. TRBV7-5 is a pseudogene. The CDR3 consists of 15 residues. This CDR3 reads CVRSLDLRGTDTQYF. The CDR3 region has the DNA TGTGTCAGAAGCTTAGATCTTCGAGGCACAGATACGCAGTATTTT.

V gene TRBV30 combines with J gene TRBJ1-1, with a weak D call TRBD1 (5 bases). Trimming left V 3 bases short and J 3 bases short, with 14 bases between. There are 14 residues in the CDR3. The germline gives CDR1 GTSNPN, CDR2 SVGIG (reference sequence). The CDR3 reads CAWSPGLGDTEAFF. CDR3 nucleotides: TGTGCCTGGAGCCCGGGGCTCGGAGACACTGAAGCTTTCTTT.

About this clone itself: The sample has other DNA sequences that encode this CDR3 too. The CDR3 nucleotides are TGTGCCAGCAGCTCCACAGATACGCAGTATTTT. This codes for CASSSTDTQYF. V gene TRBV6-1 combines with J gene TRBJ2-3; the D is unclear. Trimming stripped 6 bases from V and 2 bases from J, with 3 bases between. The CDR3 is 11 residues long. Germline CDR1 is MNHNS and CDR2 is SASEGT.

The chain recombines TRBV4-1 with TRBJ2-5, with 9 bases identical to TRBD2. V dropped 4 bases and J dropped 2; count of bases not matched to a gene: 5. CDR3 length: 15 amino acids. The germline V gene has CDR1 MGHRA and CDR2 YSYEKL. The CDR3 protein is CASSPAGGWQETQYF. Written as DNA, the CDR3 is TGCGCCAGCAGCCCTGCGGGGGGGTGGCAAGAGACCCAGTACTTC.

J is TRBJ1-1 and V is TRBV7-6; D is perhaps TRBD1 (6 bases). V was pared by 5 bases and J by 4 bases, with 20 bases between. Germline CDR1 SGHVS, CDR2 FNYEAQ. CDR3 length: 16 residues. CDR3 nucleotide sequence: TGTGCCAGCAGCCTCGCCGGGGGGCGAGGGGTCACTGAAGCTTTCTTT. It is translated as CASSLAGGRGVTEAFF. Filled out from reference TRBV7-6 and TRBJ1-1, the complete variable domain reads GAGVSQSPRYKVTKRGQDVALRCDPISGHVSLYWYRQALGQGPEFLTYFNYEAQQDKSGLPNDRFSAERPEGSISTLTIQRTEQRDSAMYRCASSLAGGRGVTEAFFGQGTRLTVV.

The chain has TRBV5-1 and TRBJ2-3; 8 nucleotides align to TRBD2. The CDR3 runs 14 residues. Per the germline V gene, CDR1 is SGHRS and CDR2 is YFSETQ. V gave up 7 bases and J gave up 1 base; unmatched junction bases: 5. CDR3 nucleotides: TGCGCCAGCGAACTAGCGGCCCGCACAGATACGCAGTATTTT. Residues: CASELAARTDTQYF.

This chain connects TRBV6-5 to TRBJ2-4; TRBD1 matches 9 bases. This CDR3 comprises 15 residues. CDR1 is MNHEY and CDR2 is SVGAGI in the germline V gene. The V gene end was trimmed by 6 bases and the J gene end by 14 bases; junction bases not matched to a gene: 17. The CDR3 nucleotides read TGTGCCAGCAGCTCGCCGGGACAGGGCAAAACCGGGGAGTACTTC. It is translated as CASSSPGQGKTGEYF.

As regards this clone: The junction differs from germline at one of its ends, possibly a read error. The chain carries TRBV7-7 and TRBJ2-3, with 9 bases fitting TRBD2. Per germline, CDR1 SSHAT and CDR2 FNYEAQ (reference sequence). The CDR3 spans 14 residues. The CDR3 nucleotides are TGTGCTAGCAGCTCCGATCTAGCGGGGGATACGCAGTATTTT. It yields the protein CASSSDLAGDTQYF.

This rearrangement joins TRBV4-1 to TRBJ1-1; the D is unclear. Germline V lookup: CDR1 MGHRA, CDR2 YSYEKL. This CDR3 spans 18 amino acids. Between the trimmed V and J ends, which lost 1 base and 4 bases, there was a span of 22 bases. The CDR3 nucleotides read TGCGCCAGCAGCCAAGTTTCCATCGCAGGCTTTCACGGCACTGAAGCTTTCTTT. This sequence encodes CASSQVSIAGFHGTEAFF.

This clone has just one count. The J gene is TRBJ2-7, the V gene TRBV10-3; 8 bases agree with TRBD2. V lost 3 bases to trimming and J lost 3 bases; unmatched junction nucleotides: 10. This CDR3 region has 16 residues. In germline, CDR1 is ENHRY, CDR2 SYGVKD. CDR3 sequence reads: CAISELRLASGYEQYF. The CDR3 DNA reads TGTGCCATCAGTGAACTTAGACTAGCGAGTGGCTACGAGCAGTACTTC.

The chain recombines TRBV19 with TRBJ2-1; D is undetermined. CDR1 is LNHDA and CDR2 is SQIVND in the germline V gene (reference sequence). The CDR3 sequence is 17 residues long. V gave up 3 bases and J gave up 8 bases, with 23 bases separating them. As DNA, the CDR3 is TGTGCCAGTAGTATCCCCTATGGATTGGTTTCAGGATATGAGCAGTTCTTC. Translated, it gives CASSIPYGLVSGYEQFF.

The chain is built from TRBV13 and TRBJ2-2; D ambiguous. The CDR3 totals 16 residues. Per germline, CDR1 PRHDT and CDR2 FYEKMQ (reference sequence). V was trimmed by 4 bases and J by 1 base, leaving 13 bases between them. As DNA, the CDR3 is TGTGCCAGCAGCTCAAAGAAGAGGATGAACACCGGGGAGCTGTTTTTT. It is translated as CASSSKKRMNTGELFF.

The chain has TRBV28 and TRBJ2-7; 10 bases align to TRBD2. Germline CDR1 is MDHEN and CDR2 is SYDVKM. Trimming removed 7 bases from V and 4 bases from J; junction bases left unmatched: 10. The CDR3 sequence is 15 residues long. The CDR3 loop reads CASNPPGLAAYEQYF. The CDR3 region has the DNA TGTGCCAGCAACCCCCCTGGACTAGCGGCTTACGAGCAGTACTTC.

For the CDR3, the DNA is TGTGCCAGCAGTTTCGTGACTCAGCCCCAGCATTTT. Its protein is CASSFVTQPQHF. The V gene is TRBV28, the J gene TRBJ1-5; D is unclear. CDR3 length: 12 amino acids. Germline V gene data show CDR1 as MDHEN and CDR2 as SYDVKM. The V end lost 3 bases, the J end lost 6 bases, and 6 bases lay between the germline ends.

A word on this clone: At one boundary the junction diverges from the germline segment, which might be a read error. CDR3 bases: TGTGCCAGCAGGGAAGGTATTGAAGCTTTCTTT. This sequence encodes CASREGIEAFF. This rearrangement joins TRBV6-1 to TRBJ1-1; unclear D gene. This CDR3 comprises 11 residues. Looked up from germline, CDR1 is MNHNS and CDR2 is SASEGT.

The CDR3 protein is CAISESGTGTSPLHF. CDR3 nucleotide sequence: TGTGCCATCAGTGAGTCCGGGACAGGGACTTCACCCCTCCACTTT. The rearrangement links TRBV10-3 to TRBJ1-6; 9 bases map to TRBD1. The CDR3 has 15 residues. CDR1 and CDR2 (germline): ENHRY, SYGVKD. The V and J ends lost 0 bases and 9 bases, in that order; junction bases with no gene match: 3.

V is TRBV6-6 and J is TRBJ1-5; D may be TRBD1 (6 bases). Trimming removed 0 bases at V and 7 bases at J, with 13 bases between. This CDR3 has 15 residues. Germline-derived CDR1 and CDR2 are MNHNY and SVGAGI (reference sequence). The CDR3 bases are TGTGCCAGCAGTTACTCGGCACAGGGCCCCCAGCCCCAGCATTTT. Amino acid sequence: CASSYSAQGPQPQHF.

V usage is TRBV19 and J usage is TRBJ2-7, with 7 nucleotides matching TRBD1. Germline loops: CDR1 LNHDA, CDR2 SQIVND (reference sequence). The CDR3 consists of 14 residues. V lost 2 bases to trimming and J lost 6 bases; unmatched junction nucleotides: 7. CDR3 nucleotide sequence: TGTGCCAGTAGTATATGGGGACAGACTGTCGAGCAGTACTTC. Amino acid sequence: CASSIWGQTVEQYF. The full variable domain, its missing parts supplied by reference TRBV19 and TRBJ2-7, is DGGITQSPKYLFRKEGQNVTLSCEQNLNHDAMYWYRQDPGQGLRLIYYSQIVNDFQKGDIAEGYSVSREKKESFPLTVTSAQKNPTAFYLCASSIWGQTVEQYFGPGTRLTVT.

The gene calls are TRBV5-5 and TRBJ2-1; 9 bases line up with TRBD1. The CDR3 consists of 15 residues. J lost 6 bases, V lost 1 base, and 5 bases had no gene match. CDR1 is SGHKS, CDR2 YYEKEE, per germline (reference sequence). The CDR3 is CASSLTGGPSNEQFF. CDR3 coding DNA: TGTGCCAGCAGCTTGACAGGGGGCCCGTCCAATGAGCAGTTCTTC.